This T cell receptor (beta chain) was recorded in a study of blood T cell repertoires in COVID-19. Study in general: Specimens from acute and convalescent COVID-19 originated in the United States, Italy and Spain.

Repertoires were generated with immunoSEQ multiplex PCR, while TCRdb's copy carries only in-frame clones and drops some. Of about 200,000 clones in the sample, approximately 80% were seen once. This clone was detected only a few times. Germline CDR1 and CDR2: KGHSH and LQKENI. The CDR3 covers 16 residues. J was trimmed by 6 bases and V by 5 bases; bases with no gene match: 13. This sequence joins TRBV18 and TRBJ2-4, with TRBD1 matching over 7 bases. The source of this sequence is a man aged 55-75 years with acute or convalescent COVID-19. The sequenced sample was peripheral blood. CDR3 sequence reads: CASSGLLTGSGNIQYF. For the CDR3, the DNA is TGTGCCAGCTCAGGACTCCTGACAGGGTCGGGAAACATTCAGTACTTC.